This is a list of T cell receptor beta chains from one sample in a study of blood T cells in healthy people across ages. TCRdb called the 5' RACE reads again in MiXCR, with one record for every CDR3 protein. The sample includes 1.5 million to 2 million distinct CDR3 sequences, about 49% of them seen just once. What was sequenced was blood. Receptors originate from a woman in her thirties or forties in good health. Each CDR3 is given without its conserved first and last residue. D genes are given only for firm matches.

V gene	D gene	J gene	CDR3 protein
TRBV5-4	-	TRBJ1-2	ASSLGQGRFYGYT
TRBV2	-	-	ASSGTGQGTQY
TRBV6-5	-	TRBJ2-1	ASSYSKLYEQF
TRBV6-6	TRBD2	-	ASRPSGGAEETQY
TRBV4-3	-	TRBJ2-5	ASSPRGMAQETQY
TRBV20-1	-	TRBJ2-3	SARDLAATDTQY
TRBV20-1	TRBD1	TRBJ1-2	SARGLKQGESYGYT
TRBV11-2	-	-	ASSRPTDYEQY
TRBV11-1	-	TRBJ2-7	ASSRRKDITSYNEQY
TRBV7-9	TRBD1	TRBJ1-2	ASSPQGARSYGYT
TRBV7-9	-	TRBJ2-1	ASSLADREQF
TRBV29-1	TRBD1	TRBJ2-3	SVPAPPRGDTQY
TRBV7-2	TRBD2	TRBJ2-3	ASSRDYTTDTQY
TRBV3-1	-	TRBJ2-4	ASSQERGSQY
TRBV6-6	TRBD1	TRBJ1-1	ASSLKGGQGSEAF
TRBV27	TRBD2	-	ASSPTPLSGSTPHEQY
TRBV7-9	-	TRBJ2-1	ASSLPQGIAYNEQF
TRBV7-2	-	TRBJ2-5	ASSQSLTQY
TRBV5-1	TRBD2	TRBJ2-3	ASSLVSGGTHTQY
TRBV2	-	TRBJ1-5	ASSERVANQPQH
TRBV20-1	TRBD1	-	SAPSPGQGSYEQY
TRBV11-2	-	TRBJ2-3	ASSLGAGSQDTQY
TRBV14	-	TRBJ1-4	ASSYTLKQGTNEKLF
TRBV7-2	-	TRBJ1-6	ASSRTGTTNNSPLH
TRBV19	-	TRBJ2-7	ASSIGGELSSSYEQY
TRBV2	-	TRBJ1-5	ATSLEGFGNQPQH
TRBV18	-	TRBJ1-6	ASSTGTIHNSPLH
TRBV6-1	-	TRBJ2-3	ASSGGDPTDTQY
TRBV6-6	-	TRBJ2-6	ASSTTATGANVLT
TRBV27	TRBD2	TRBJ2-5	ARSLFSGGEFQETQY
TRBV6-2/TRBV6-3	-	-	ASRTGTEQY
TRBV2	-	TRBJ2-1	ASNKNVAYNEQF
TRBV7-2	-	TRBJ1-6	ASSPVRGSPLH
TRBV7-8	TRBD2	TRBJ2-1	ASSRLAGGRTHYNEQF
TRBV20-1	-	-	SAMDLSSGNEQY
TRBV7-9	-	TRBJ1-2	ASSLSRETSYGYT
TRBV9	TRBD2	TRBJ2-3	ASSDSAGGPSDTQY
TRBV7-2	TRBD1	TRBJ2-5	ASSVNRGEQY
TRBV5-1	-	TRBJ2-3	ASSFSAGTDTQY
TRBV7-9	-	TRBJ2-7	ASSLAQASTYEQY
TRBV7-9	-	TRBJ2-5	ASSVQGWQETQY
TRBV12-3/TRBV12-4	-	TRBJ1-6	ASSLRQAAYNSPLH
TRBV24-1	TRBD1	TRBJ2-5	ATSDPGPGQLQETQY
TRBV12-5	TRBD2	TRBJ2-5	ASGLPPGLADTQETQY
TRBV7-7	-	TRBJ2-7	ASSLPPGPEQY
TRBV28	-	TRBJ2-5	ASSSGGFETQY
TRBV13	-	TRBJ1-1	ASSLKGHTEAF
TRBV27	-	TRBJ2-5	ASSLSGRGRETQY
TRBV5-4	TRBD1	TRBJ2-7	ASSLGRDRVSYEQY
TRBV27	-	TRBJ2-5	ASSPFGPLGETQY
TRBV6-2/TRBV6-3	-	TRBJ2-3	ANSYSRDTQY
TRBV12-3/TRBV12-4	TRBD1	TRBJ2-7	ATTDRASYEQY
TRBV12-5	TRBD1	TRBJ2-3	ASGPGTGATDTQY
TRBV20-1	-	TRBJ1-1	SARMGRLNTEAF